What follows are 28 T cell receptor beta chains derived from one specimen sequenced in a study of cytomegalovirus exposure and HLA in healthy donors. PCR used 60 Vbeta primers and 13 Jbeta primers. Profiled with immunoSEQ multiplex PCR; TCRdb holds only in-frame clones, not every one. This listing includes about 46,000 clones. Sequencing was done on a sample of PBMCs. Receptor source: a woman aged 40-49 years in good health and CMV-seronegative.

This sequence joins TRBV10-3 and TRBJ1-2; possible D gene TRBD1, 6 bases. V was trimmed by 4 bases and J by 4 bases, leaving 13 bases between them. CDR3 length: 14 residues. In germline, CDR1 is ENHRY, CDR2 SYGVKD. The CDR3 nucleotides read TGTGCCATCAGTGTCGGGGGGCTTGGCTATGGCTACACCTTC. It translates to CAISVGGLGYGYTF.

The gene calls are TRBV13 and TRBJ1-1; possible D gene TRBD1, 5 bases. The V gene's germline CDR1 is PRHDT and CDR2 FYEKMQ (reference sequence). The CDR3 is 14 amino acids. Trimming cost V 0 bases and J 3 bases, with 8 bases left between them. CDR3 coding DNA: TGTGCCAGCAGCTTAGGGCAGGGTGACACTGAAGCTTTCTTT. Amino acids: CASSLGQGDTEAFF. Looking up the rest from reference TRBV13 and TRBJ1-1 gives the full variable domain: AAGVIQSPRHLIKEKRETATLKCYPIPRHDTVYWYQQGPGQDPQFLISFYEKMQSDKGSIPDRFSAQQFSDYHSELNMSSLELGDSALYFCASSLGQGDTEAFFGQGTRLTVV.

The gene calls are TRBV7-9 and TRBJ2-7, with 7 bases fitting TRBD2. V shed 5 bases and J 2 bases; nucleotides not matched to a gene: 0. Per germline, CDR1 SEHNR and CDR2 FQNEAQ (reference sequence). The CDR3 is 12 amino acids. Here the CDR3 reads CASSREAYEQYF. The CDR3 bases are TGTGCCAGCAGCCGGGAGGCCTACGAGCAGTACTTC.

The rearrangement uses TRBV4-1 and TRBJ2-5; 10 bases are shared with TRBD2. Germline CDR1 and CDR2: MGHRA and YSYEKL. The CDR3 spans 16 residues. The trim removed 1 base at V and 1 base at J, leaving 3 bases unmatched. The CDR3 nucleotides read TGCGCCAGCAGCCAAGGGAGCGGGAGGGCCCAAGAGACCCAGTACTTC. It yields the protein CASSQGSGRAQETQYF.

The chain carries TRBV14 and TRBJ2-7; TRBD1 matches at 7 bases. Germline values: CDR1 SGHDN, CDR2 FVKESK. This CDR3 comprises 16 residues. V shed 1 base and J 6 bases; nucleotides not matched to a gene: 12. CDR3 protein: CASSQVGARQGAEQYF. CDR3 in DNA: TGTGCCAGCAGCCAAGTTGGGGCGAGACAGGGTGCCGAGCAGTACTTC.

V usage is TRBV7-9 and J usage is TRBJ2-7, with D maybe TRBD1 (7 bases). In germline, CDR1 is SEHNR, CDR2 FQNEAQ (reference sequence). V shed 5 bases and J shed 0 bases, with 14 bases lying between them. CDR3 length: 15 residues. CDR3 protein: CASSPRGTASYEQYF. The CDR3 region has the DNA TGTGCCAGCAGCCCCCGCGGGACAGCCTCCTACGAGCAGTACTTC.

V and J are TRBV5-5 and TRBJ2-7; 7 positions agree with TRBD2. V shed 3 bases and J 3 bases; nucleotides not matched to a gene: 15. This CDR3 has 17 amino acids. The germline V gene encodes CDR1 SGHKS and CDR2 YYEKEE (reference sequence). CDR3 protein: CASSSSRLSGGNYEQYF. The CDR3 bases are TGTGCCAGCAGCTCTTCTCGCTTATCGGGGGGTAACTACGAGCAGTACTTC.

The chain recombines TRBV27 with TRBJ1-1; D is possibly TRBD1 (6 bases). Germline loops: CDR1 MNHEY, CDR2 SMNVEV (reference sequence). The CDR3 is 12 residues long. Trimming cost V 5 bases and J 5 bases, with 9 bases left between them. For the CDR3, the DNA is TGTGCCAGCAGTCCTACAGGGACTGAAGCTTTCTTT. Its translation is CASSPTGTEAFF.

CDR3 sequence reads: CASSGLAGYEQYF. Here the CDR3 DNA reads TGTGCCAGCAGCGGACTAGCGGGATACGAGCAGTACTTC. This chain links TRBV27 with TRBJ2-7; 12 positions agree with TRBD2. CDR1 and CDR2 (germline): MNHEY, SMNVEV (reference sequence). CDR3 length equals 13 residues. The junction had 1 base not matched to a gene; V was cut back by 6 bases and J by 4 bases.

The chain combines TRBV5-1 with TRBJ2-7; 10 positions agree with TRBD1. V lost 4 bases to trimming and J lost 3 bases; unmatched junction nucleotides: 4. The CDR3 contains 14 residues. In germline, CDR1 is SGHRS, CDR2 YFSETQ. CDR3 nucleotides: TGCGCCAGCAGCCCTGGACAGGGGGTCTACGAGCAGTACTTC. It specifies CASSPGQGVYEQYF.

CDR3 sequence reads: CASGAGAGYYGYTF. The CDR3 bases are TGTGCCAGCGGTGCGGGGGCGGGTTACTATGGCTACACCTTC. This chain uses TRBV6-6 with TRBJ1-2; a weak D match, TRBD1 (6 bases). Trimming pared 8 bases from V and 3 bases from J, leaving 16 bases between. The V gene's germline CDR1 is MNHNY and CDR2 SVGAGI (reference sequence). The CDR3 has 14 amino acids.

This sequence joins TRBV27 and TRBJ1-1; the D gene is possibly TRBD1 (5 bases). V was clipped by 5 bases and J by 5 bases, with 9 bases between them. Germline CDR1 and CDR2: MNHEY and SMNVEV (reference sequence). CDR3 length equals 12 residues. The CDR3 DNA is TGTGCCAGCAGTCGGGGGGGGACTGAAGCTTTCTTT. It translates to CASSRGGTEAFF.

V usage is TRBV4-3 and J usage is TRBJ2-7; D is perhaps TRBD1 (5 bases). The CDR3 contains 15 residues. Trimming left V 0 bases short and J 1 base short, with 10 bases between. Germline lookup yields CDR1 LGHNA and CDR2 YSLEER. The CDR3 DNA sequence: TGCGCCAGCAGCCAAGATTCGGCAGGGTCCTACGAGCAGTACTTC. Translation: CASSQDSAGSYEQYF.

The V gene is TRBV12-5, the J gene TRBJ2-1; 10 bases align to TRBD2. The CDR3 consists of 20 residues. Trimming at V came to 0 bases and at J to 8 bases, leaving 19 bases not matched to a gene. The V gene's germline CDR1 is LGHNT and CDR2 FRNRAP. The CDR3 DNA follows: TGTGCTAGTGGTTTGGTACAGGACAGACTATTAGCGGGAGGATCCCATGAGCAGTTCTTC. Its translation is CASGLVQDRLLAGGSHEQFF. Full variable domain (missing parts from reference TRBV12-5 and TRBJ2-1): DARVTQTPRHKVTEMGQEVTMRCQPILGHNTVFWYRQTMMQGLELLAYFRNRAPLDDSGMPKDRFSAEMPDATLATLKIQPSEPRDSAVYFCASGLVQDRLLAGGSHEQFFGPGTRLTVL.

The V call is TRBV10-3, the J call TRBJ2-7, with 8 bases fitting TRBD2. CDR1 is ENHRY and CDR2 is SYGVKD in the germline V gene. The trim removed 5 bases at V and 2 bases at J, leaving 14 bases unmatched. CDR3 length: 17 amino acids. This CDR3 is CAISPQPAGEAAYEQYF. The CDR3 DNA sequence: TGTGCCATCAGTCCCCAACCAGCGGGAGAGGCGGCCTACGAGCAGTACTTC.

The V and J genes are TRBV30 and TRBJ1-4; 7 bases are a match to TRBD1. Germline V gene data show CDR1 as GTSNPN and CDR2 as SVGIG (reference sequence). The junction had 13 bases not matched to a gene; V was cut back by 2 bases and J by 4 bases. The CDR3 totals 17 residues. CDR3 DNA: TGTGCCTGGAGTTTAGCCCTGTGGGGACAGCATAATGAAAAACTGTTTTTT. Protein product: CAWSLALWGQHNEKLFF.

In the case of this clone: This CDR3 is also generated by other DNA sequences in the sample. The chain uses TRBV5-1 and TRBJ1-2; D not certain. The CDR3 loop spans 14 amino acids. Trimming removed 0 bases from V and 1 base from J, with 7 bases in between. Germline CDR1 SGHRS, CDR2 YFSETQ. The CDR3 bases are TGCGCCAGCAGCTTGGAGTCGGTTAACTATGGCTACACCTTC. The encoded protein is CASSLESVNYGYTF.

The chain is built from TRBV6-6 and TRBJ2-7; tentative D call: TRBD2 (7 bases). V lost 7 bases, J lost 6 bases, and 16 bases lay in between. The germline gives CDR1 MNHNY, CDR2 SVGAGI (reference sequence). This CDR3 has 13 residues. The CDR3 loop is CASTGGSSFEQYF. DNA of the CDR3: TGTGCCAGCACGGGGGGCAGCTCTTTCGAGCAGTACTTC.

The CDR3 DNA is TGTGCCAGCAGCGGACAGGGGGCGTCCTTTCGCTACACCTTC. Its protein product is CASSGQGASFRYTF. The chain carries TRBV28 and TRBJ1-2; 11 bases map to TRBD1. Losses at the gene ends were 6 bases for V and 9 bases for J; bases not matched to a gene: 9. This CDR3 contains 14 residues. Germline CDR1 is MDHEN and CDR2 is SYDVKM.

The chain joins TRBV7-6 to TRBJ2-3; a weak D match, TRBD1 (6 bases). The V gene lost 0 bases and the J gene lost 2 bases, with 12 bases spanning the gap. This CDR3 contains 16 residues. Germline CDR1 is SGHVS and CDR2 is FNYEAQ. CDR3 region: CASSLAGAGITDTQYF. CDR3 in DNA: TGTGCCAGCAGCTTAGCGGGGGCTGGGATCACAGATACGCAGTATTTT.

V is TRBV18 and J is TRBJ1-2; 11 bases agree with TRBD1. V gave up 2 bases and J gave up 8 bases; unmatched junction bases: 10. The germline V gene encodes CDR1 KGHSH and CDR2 LQKENI. The length of the CDR3 is 16 residues. Here the CDR3 DNA reads TGTGCCAGCTCACCAGTAAGCGGACAGGGGGCGAGGGGCTACACCTTC. Translation: CASSPVSGQGARGYTF.

J is TRBJ1-1 and V is TRBV4-2; a possible D gene is TRBD1 (5 bases). The CDR3 consists of 15 residues. Between the trimmed V and J ends, which lost 0 bases and 1 base, there was a span of 9 bases. CDR1 is LGHNA and CDR2 is YNFKEQ in the germline V gene. The CDR3 bases are TGTGCCAGCAGCCAAGATTTAGGACAGAACACTGAAGCTTTCTTT. This gives the protein CASSQDLGQNTEAFF.

The CDR3 nucleotides read TGCGCCAGCAGCTCGGGACAGCGCGATCAGCCCCAGCATTTT. This encodes CASSSGQRDQPQHF. This chain uses TRBV5-1 with TRBJ1-5, with TRBD1 matching over 7 bases. The V gene end was trimmed by 3 bases and the J gene end by 5 bases; junction bases not matched to a gene: 5. This CDR3 is built from 14 residues. The germline gives CDR1 SGHRS, CDR2 YFSETQ.

For the CDR3, the DNA is TGTGCCAGCAGTTCGGGGGACTACTTTAGGGAGACCCAGTACTTC. Residues: CASSSGDYFRETQYF. J is TRBJ2-5 and V is TRBV6-5; 7 positions match TRBD2. There are 15 residues in the CDR3. Unmatched junction bases numbered 10, after V lost 4 bases and J lost 5 bases. Germline V gene data show CDR1 as MNHEY and CDR2 as SVGAGI.

The chain couples TRBV7-9 to TRBJ1-5; 7 bases line up with TRBD1. Trimming removed 3 bases from V and 10 bases from J; junction bases left unmatched: 9. The CDR3 contains 14 residues. The germline CDR1 and CDR2 sequences are SEHNR and FQNEAQ (reference sequence). Here the CDR3 reads CASSFDRAEDPQHF. The CDR3 bases are TGTGCCAGCAGCTTTGACAGGGCCGAGGATCCCCAGCATTTT.

CDR3 sequence: CASSDVSGRAGNTGELFF. CDR3 coding DNA: TGTGCCAGCAGTGATGTTAGCGGGAGGGCCGGGAACACCGGGGAGCTGTTTTTT. The genes are TRBV2 and TRBJ2-2; 11 bases are a match to TRBD2. The germline gives CDR1 SNHLY, CDR2 FYNNEI. The ends lost 3 bases at V and 1 base at J; junction bases unmatched: 7. The CDR3 has 18 residues.

V and J are TRBV27 and TRBJ1-2, with D tentatively TRBD1 (6 bases). V lost 6 bases and J lost 0, with 14 bases in between. The CDR3 is 15 residues long. In germline, CDR1 is MNHEY, CDR2 SMNVEV (reference sequence). CDR3 in DNA: TGTGCCAGCAGATCTCGGGACACTCCTAACTATGGCTACACCTTC. Encoded protein: CASRSRDTPNYGYTF.

As for this clone: This CDR3 fails to terminate in the conserved phenylalanine or tryptophan, so it likely reflects a read error. Because the CDR3's place on the DNA is in doubt, the DNA is left out and the CDR3 is given as listed by TCRdb. The J gene is TRBJ2-7, the V gene TRBV27; the tabulated D call, TRBD2, remains unverified against the DNA. The CDR3 numbers 10 amino acids, ends counted. Germline V CDR1 and CDR2: MNHEY, SMNVEV (reference sequence). CDR3 sequence reads: CASSLEEPGL.